What follows are 28 T cell receptor beta chains derived from one specimen sequenced in a study of T-cell memory formation after mild COVID-19. MiXCR was run by TCRdb on the 5' RACE reads, yielding one entry per CDR3 protein. Of around 310,000 distinct CDR3 sequences in the sample, around an eighth are singletons; the top ten hold 21%. Material for sequencing was PBMCs or a T cell subset sorted from them (not recorded which). These receptors were taken from a young man who had mild COVID-19 (a few samples of this study predate the infection). Cell type and time point are not known.

This clonotype was found many times. J is TRBJ2-2 and V is TRBV4-1; D possibly corresponds to TRBD2 (6 bases). The germline V and J ends were trimmed by 11 bases and 2 bases, with 12 bases remaining between them. Germline lookup yields CDR1 MGHRA and CDR2 YSYEKL. The CDR3 consists of 13 residues. The CDR3 DNA follows: TGCGCCTCACGGGGACTCAACACCGGGGAGCTGTTTTTT. This codes for CASRGLNTGELFF.

This rearrangement joins TRBV7-9 to TRBJ1-3; the D is unclear. The V and J ends lost 5 bases and 0 bases respectively, with 17 bases between them. Germline CDR1 reads SEHNR; CDR2 reads FQNEAQ (reference sequence). The CDR3 consists of 17 residues. This CDR3 reads CASSRTDGVLSGNTIYF. The CDR3 DNA follows: TGTGCCAGCAGCCGGACCGACGGAGTTCTCTCTGGAAACACCATATATTTT.

The rearrangement joins TRBV10-2 to TRBJ2-1, with 13 bases that match TRBD2. CDR1 is WSHSY, CDR2 SAAADI, per germline. The CDR3 loop spans 16 amino acids. The junction had 2 bases not matched to a gene; V was cut back by 6 bases and J by 0 bases. This chain's CDR3 is CASRTSGGSSYNEQFF. The CDR3 DNA is TGCGCCAGCAGGACTAGCGGGGGGAGCTCCTACAATGAGCAGTTCTTC.

The genes are TRBV9 and TRBJ1-5; the D gene is possibly TRBD1 (6 bases). In germline, CDR1 is SGDLS, CDR2 YYNGEE. Trimming took off 4 bases at V and 7 bases at J, with 15 bases between the two ends. CDR3 length: 14 amino acids. CDR3 residues: CASSLPGVGQPQHF. DNA of the CDR3: TGTGCCAGCAGCCTCCCAGGGGTGGGGCAGCCCCAGCATTTT.

V is TRBV28 and J is TRBJ2-5, with D possibly TRBD1 on 5 matching bases. The CDR3 is made up of 12 amino acids. Germline V gene sequence: CDR1 MDHEN, CDR2 SYDVKM. V lost 9 bases to trimming and J lost 5 bases, with 13 bases between them. This CDR3 reads CASQGARETQYF. The CDR3 bases are TGTGCCAGTCAGGGTGCGCGGGAGACCCAGTACTTC.

The chain is built from TRBV5-4 and TRBJ2-7; 9 nucleotides align to TRBD2. The V and J ends lost 4 bases and 1 base, in that order; junction bases with no gene match: 9. This CDR3 region has 16 residues. Germline values: CDR1 SGHNT, CDR2 YYREEE (reference sequence). The CDR3 region is CASSDVAAGGSYEQYF. The CDR3 DNA sequence: TGTGCCAGCAGCGACGTCGCGGCGGGGGGGTCCTACGAGCAGTACTTC.

This chain connects TRBV7-6 to TRBJ2-3; perhaps D is TRBD1 or TRBD2 (5 bases each). There are 17 residues in the CDR3. V was pared by 0 bases and J by 0 bases, with 13 bases between. Germline V gene lookup returns CDR1 SGHVS and CDR2 FNYEAQ. The CDR3 coding sequence is TGTGCCAGCAGCTTAGCCCCGGGGCGCCTTAGCACAGATACGCAGTATTTT. Its protein is CASSLAPGRLSTDTQYF.

The chain links TRBV5-4 to TRBJ2-3; D remains ambiguous. V lost 5 bases and J lost 2, with 12 bases in between. Per germline, CDR1 SGHNT and CDR2 YYREEE (reference sequence). The CDR3 has 14 residues. The CDR3 nucleotides read TGTGCCAGCAGGAGTGCGGAAAACACAGATACGCAGTATTTT. Protein sequence: CASRSAENTDTQYF.

This clonotype has more than one count but fewer than ten. The chain links TRBV7-2 to TRBJ2-5, with D possibly TRBD2 on 7 matching bases. CDR3 size: 16 residues. Per germline, CDR1 SGHTA and CDR2 FQGNSA. With 1 base removed from V and 6 bases from J, the gap between germline ends came to 18 bases. The chain's CDR3 is CASSLDWGGRSKTQYF. Written as DNA, the CDR3 is TGTGCCAGCAGCTTAGATTGGGGGGGGCGCTCAAAGACCCAGTACTTC.

The chain joins TRBV7-3 to TRBJ1-2, with 11 bases aligning to TRBD1. Trimming took 4 bases from V and 7 from J; bases not matched to a gene: 2. The germline gives CDR1 SGHTA, CDR2 FQGTGA. The CDR3 consists of 13 residues. CDR3 sequence reads: CASSSGTGGGYTF. The CDR3 bases are TGTGCCAGCAGCTCCGGGACAGGGGGTGGCTACACCTTC.

This clonotype was counted at least ten times. This rearrangement joins TRBV15 to TRBJ2-5; 9 bases agree with TRBD1. From germline, CDR1 is LNHNV and CDR2 YYDKDF (reference sequence). V lost 0 bases, J lost 9 bases, and 11 bases stayed unmatched. CDR3 length: 16 residues. CDR3 DNA sequence: TGTGCCACCAGCAGAGATAAAGGGACAGGGTTTTTTTCCCAGTACTTC. This translates into CATSRDKGTGFFSQYF.

This clonotype has a count of ten or more. The chain carries TRBV20-1 and TRBJ2-5; 8 bases match TRBD2. Germline V CDR1 and CDR2: DFQATT, SNEGSKA (reference sequence). CDR3 length: 15 residues. V lost 6 bases, J lost 4 bases, and 13 bases stayed unmatched. The CDR3 here is CSAESRGGLGETQYF. CDR3 DNA sequence: TGCAGTGCCGAGTCCCGGGGGGGCTTGGGAGAGACCCAGTACTTC.

J is TRBJ2-2 and V is TRBV20-1, with a tentative D call TRBD1 (6 bases). The germline gives CDR1 DFQATT, CDR2 SNEGSKA (reference sequence). The V end lost 8 bases, the J end lost 0 bases, and 16 bases lay between the germline ends. This CDR3 is built from 15 residues. This CDR3 is CSSRGPTTNTGELFF. DNA of the CDR3: TGCAGTTCCAGGGGTCCTACGACGAACACCGGGGAGCTGTTTTTT.

The chain combines TRBV28 with TRBJ2-1; D is possibly TRBD2 (6 bases). CDR3 length: 15 amino acids. Germline V gene lookup returns CDR1 MDHEN and CDR2 SYDVKM. Trimming pared 1 base from V and 3 bases from J, leaving 10 bases between. The CDR3: CASSLYAGSYNEQFF. The CDR3 region has the DNA TGTGCCAGCAGTTTATATGCGGGGAGCTACAATGAGCAGTTCTTC.

This clonotype occurred a few times. V and J are TRBV10-3 and TRBJ1-2; 10 positions agree with TRBD1. Trimming took 7 bases from V and 6 from J; bases not matched to a gene: 5. The germline V gene has CDR1 ENHRY and CDR2 SYGVKD. CDR3 length: 13 residues. The CDR3 DNA follows: TGTGCCATCAATACCGGGACAGGGGATGGCTACACCTTC. Protein sequence: CAINTGTGDGYTF.

This clonotype appeared a few times. The chain combines TRBV7-2 with TRBJ2-3, with 11 nucleotides matching TRBD2. The junction had 6 bases not matched to a gene; V was cut back by 5 bases and J by 2 bases. Germline V gives CDR1 SGHTA, CDR2 FQGNSA. This CDR3 is built from 16 residues. CDR3 bases: TGTGCCAGCAGCGATAGACTAGCGGGGCCCACAGATACGCAGTATTTT. Translated, it gives CASSDRLAGPTDTQYF. The full variable domain, its missing parts supplied by reference TRBV7-2 and TRBJ2-3, is GAGVSQSPSNKVTEKGKDVELRCDPISGHTALYWYRQSLGQGLEFLIYFQGNSAPDKSGLPSDRFSAERTGGSVSTLTIQRTQQEDSAVYLCASSDRLAGPTDTQYFGPGTRLTVL.

This clonotype turned up a few times. The V and J genes are TRBV4-1 and TRBJ1-5, with D hard to call. CDR1 MGHRA and CDR2 YSYEKL come from the germline V gene. V lost 5 bases and J 3 bases, leaving 11 bases between the germline ends. The CDR3 contains 14 residues. The chain's CDR3 is CASSGEGFNQPQHF. The CDR3 bases are TGCGCCAGCAGCGGAGAAGGGTTCAATCAGCCCCAGCATTTT.

This clonotype was detected a few times. This rearrangement joins TRBV11-1 to TRBJ2-2, with D tentatively TRBD1 (6 bases). V was trimmed by 2 bases and J by 6 bases, leaving 19 bases between them. Germline CDR1 SGHAT, CDR2 FQDESV (reference sequence). CDR3 length: 17 residues. The DNA for the CDR3 is TGTGCCAGCAGCTTACGTCTCAGGGGCGCCCATGCCGGGGAGCTGTTTTTT. It translates to CASSLRLRGAHAGELFF.

This clonotype was seen only a few times. The V and J genes are TRBV7-2 and TRBJ2-7, with D maybe TRBD2 (5 bases). Germline V gives CDR1 SGHTA, CDR2 FQGNSA. V lost 0 bases and J lost 7, with 10 bases in between. The length of the CDR3 is 13 residues. The CDR3 region has the DNA TGTGCCAGCAGCTTAGCTCAGCGAGGGGAGCAGTACGTC. Its translation is CASSLAQRGEQYV.

This clonotype was counted only a few times. The V and J genes are TRBV15 and TRBJ1-1, with TRBD1 identical over 8 bases. CDR1 and CDR2 (germline): LNHNV, YYDKDF (reference sequence). The CDR3 consists of 14 residues. J gave up 4 bases and V 6 bases, and 7 bases lay outside the gene matches. CDR3 sequence reads: CATRDRGGITEAFF. The CDR3 nucleotides are TGTGCCACCAGAGACAGGGGAGGAATCACTGAAGCTTTCTTT.

This clonotype was seen only a few times. The chain uses TRBV4-1 and TRBJ1-5; no clear D gene. CDR3 size: 13 residues. The V and J ends lost 0 bases and 6 bases respectively, with 6 bases between them. CDR1 MGHRA and CDR2 YSYEKL come from the germline V gene. CDR3 in DNA: TGCGCCAGCAGCCAAGAGGGGTTTCAGCCCCAGCATTTT. It specifies CASSQEGFQPQHF.

V is TRBV4-2 and J is TRBJ2-3, with D maybe TRBD2 (6 bases). The length of the CDR3 is 14 residues. V was shortened by 0 bases and J by 5 bases, with 9 bases between the two germline ends. From germline, CDR1 is LGHNA and CDR2 YNFKEQ. CDR3 nucleotide sequence: TGTGCCAGCAGCCAAGAGGGACTGAGAGATACGCAGTATTTT. Its translation: CASSQEGLRDTQYF.

The CDR3 spells CSVSRGAGYTF. CDR3 nucleotides: TGCAGTGTTTCGAGAGGCGCTGGCTACACCTTC. The rearrangement joins TRBV20-1 to TRBJ1-2; D is uncertain. The CDR3 spans 11 residues. V was trimmed by 7 bases and J by 7 bases, leaving 13 bases between them. The germline V gene has CDR1 DFQATT and CDR2 SNEGSKA (reference sequence).

This clonotype was detected only a few times. The rearrangement links TRBV6-2 or TRBV6-3 to TRBJ1-2, with D possibly matching TRBD1 (5 bases). The V gene's germline CDR1 is MNHEY and CDR2 SVGEGT. This CDR3 spans 14 amino acids. Trimming took 2 bases from V and 4 from J, leaving 11 bases between them. The CDR3 loop is CASSYRGATYGYTF. The CDR3 DNA reads TGTGCCAGCAGTTACAGGGGTGCTACCTATGGCTACACCTTC.

This clonotype was recorded at least ten times. The rearrangement uses TRBV5-1 and TRBJ2-1; D is unresolved. Germline V CDR1 and CDR2: SGHRS, YFSETQ. The CDR3 has 18 amino acids. The V end lost 2 bases, the J end lost 0 bases, and 18 bases lay between the germline ends. The CDR3 region has the DNA TGCGCCAGCAGCTTCTCCGCTGGCACCCATAGCTCCTACAATGAGCAGTTCTTC. Protein sequence: CASSFSAGTHSSYNEQFF.

A few counts support this clonotype. V gene TRBV7-3 combines with J gene TRBJ2-1, with TRBD2 matching over 7 bases. The germline CDR1 and CDR2 sequences are SGHTA and FQGTGA. The CDR3 is made up of 14 amino acids. V was pared by 3 bases and J by 3 bases, with 2 bases of the junction left unmatched. CDR3 DNA sequence: TGTGCCAGCAGCTTGGCTAGCGGCTACAATGAGCAGTTCTTC. Translation: CASSLASGYNEQFF.

This rearrangement joins TRBV20-1 to TRBJ1-1, with 7 bases matching TRBD1. Losses at the gene ends were 6 bases for V and 3 bases for J; bases not matched to a gene: 7. This CDR3 has 13 amino acids. Germline V gives CDR1 DFQATT, CDR2 SNEGSKA (reference sequence). The CDR3 region has the DNA TGCAGTGCCCGCAGTGACAGGGACACTGAAGCTTTCTTT. Amino acids: CSARSDRDTEAFF.

V and J are TRBV12-3 or TRBV12-4 and TRBJ2-1; 7 bases agree with TRBD1. This CDR3 region has 12 residues. The ends lost 4 bases at V and 15 bases at J; junction bases unmatched: 9. CDR3 in amino acids: CASSWGQRSRFF. CDR3 in DNA: TGTGCCAGCAGTTGGGGACAGCGATCCCGGTTCTTC.